Given below is one T cell receptor (beta chain) in context. Authors' data handling: Reference gene primer amplification gave estimated nucleated cell counts. Measured with immunoSEQ multiplex PCR; TCRdb has only the in-frame clones, and not every one. V and J calls and clone size are copied from that table; D and trimming were computed from the DNA. The data hold a few hundred thousand clones, with around 89% observed a single time. In Cohort 3, a recovered donor had either two negative PCRs, clearance, or symptom resolution. These data originate in a study of blood T cell repertoires in COVID-19. The sample was PBMCs or T cells enriched from blood (not recorded which). The receptor comes from a man aged 25-45 years who had recovered from COVID-19.

CDR3: CASTEHGTGNVEQYF. For the CDR3, the DNA is TGTGCCAGCACCGAACACGGGACAGGGAATGTCGAGCAGTACTTC. The chain links TRBV6-5 to TRBJ2-7, with 9 positions matching TRBD1. The CDR3 extends over 15 amino acids. Germline trimming cut 7 bases from V and 6 bases from J; bases unmatched to any gene: 13. Looked up from germline, CDR1 is MNHEY and CDR2 is SVGAGI.